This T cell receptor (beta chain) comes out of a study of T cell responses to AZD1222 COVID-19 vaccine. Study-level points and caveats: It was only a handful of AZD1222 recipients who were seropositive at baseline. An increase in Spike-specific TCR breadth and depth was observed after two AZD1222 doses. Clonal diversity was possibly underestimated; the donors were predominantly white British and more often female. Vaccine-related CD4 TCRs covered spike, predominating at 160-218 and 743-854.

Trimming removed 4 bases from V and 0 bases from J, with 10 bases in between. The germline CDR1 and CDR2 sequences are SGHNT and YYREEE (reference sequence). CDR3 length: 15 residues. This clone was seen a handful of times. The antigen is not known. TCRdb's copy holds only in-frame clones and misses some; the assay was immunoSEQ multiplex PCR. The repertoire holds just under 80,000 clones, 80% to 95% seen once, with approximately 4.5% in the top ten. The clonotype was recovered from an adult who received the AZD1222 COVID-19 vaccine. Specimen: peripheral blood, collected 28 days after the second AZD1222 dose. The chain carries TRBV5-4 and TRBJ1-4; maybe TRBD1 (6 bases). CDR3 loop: CASSMDSTTNEKLFF. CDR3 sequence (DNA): TGTGCCAGCAGCATGGACAGCACAACTAATGAAAAACTGTTTTTT.